The 8 T cell receptor beta chains below all came from one sample that was sequenced in a study of CD8 T cells in ankylosing spondylitis. Study-level points and caveats: Eight highly homologous variants made up a TCR beta motif, and this motif appeared characteristic of ankylosing spondylitis blood.

No antigen has been identified for these receptors. From the 5' RACE reads, TCRdb called clonotypes with MiXCR, one entry per CDR3 protein. Of hundreds of thousands of distinct CDR3 sequences in the sample, 12% are singletons; the top ten hold approximately 0.51%. What was sequenced was blood, either unsorted or a sorted T cell fraction (not recorded which). The receptors derive from a male donor with ankylosing spondylitis.

This clonotype was seen a few times. The rearrangement links TRBV12-3 or TRBV12-4 to TRBJ2-2; weak D call: TRBD2 (6 bases). The V gene lost 6 bases and the J gene lost 6 bases, with 20 bases spanning the gap. The CDR3 is 16 amino acids. CDR3 sequence (DNA): TGTGCCAGCAGATCTGGGGGACTGGGAGGCTCCGGGGAGCTGTTTTTT. It is translated as CASRSGGLGGSGELFF.

V usage is TRBV20-1 and J usage is TRBJ2-1; possibly TRBD1 or TRBD2 for D (5 bases each). Germline V gives CDR1 DFQATT, CDR2 SNEGSKA (reference sequence). The V and J ends lost 3 bases and 3 bases respectively, with 15 bases between them. This CDR3 has 15 amino acids. The CDR3 DNA is TGCAGTGCTAGGAGGCCAGGGAGCCTCTACAATGAGCAGTTCTTC. Protein product: CSARRPGSLYNEQFF.

J is TRBJ2-7 and V is TRBV12-3 or TRBV12-4, with D unclear. Between the trimmed V and J ends, which lost 3 bases and 6 bases, there was a span of 6 bases. The CDR3 covers 11 residues. Here the CDR3 DNA reads TGTGCCAGCAGTTTTTTCGCCGAGCAGTACTTC. Translation gives CASSFFAEQYF.

This clonotype occurred many times. The V gene is TRBV20-1, the J gene TRBJ2-1; D may be TRBD1 or TRBD2 (5 bases each). The length of the CDR3 is 14 residues. V was cut by 2 bases and J by 0 bases, with 8 bases left in between. Germline V gives CDR1 DFQATT, CDR2 SNEGSKA (reference sequence). The CDR3 bases are TGCAGTGCTAGAAAGGGGAGCTCCTACAATGAGCAGTTCTTC. This codes for CSARKGSSYNEQFF.

This clonotype was observed many times. The chain uses TRBV12-3 or TRBV12-4 and TRBJ1-1; D is unclear. Trimming cost V 5 bases and J 2 bases, with 12 bases left between them. The CDR3 spans 14 residues. CDR3 DNA sequence: TGTGCCAGCAGTCTTCCAGGTCAAAACACTGAAGCTTTCTTT. The encoded protein is CASSLPGQNTEAFF.

The rearrangement links TRBV15 to TRBJ1-1; D unclear. CDR3 length equals 17 residues. The V gene's germline CDR1 is LNHNV and CDR2 YYDKDF (reference sequence). V lost 0 bases, J lost 5 bases, and 19 bases lay in between. The CDR3 loop is CATSRDYYLSRGTEAFF. CDR3 nucleotides: TGTGCCACCAGCAGAGATTATTATCTGTCCAGAGGGACTGAAGCTTTCTTT.

The sample holds a few counts of this clonotype. The genes are TRBV4-3 and TRBJ1-4; D is unresolved. This CDR3 spans 13 amino acids. The germline CDR1 and CDR2 sequences are LGHNA and YSLEER. Trimming took 3 bases from V and 7 from J, leaving 9 bases between them. In DNA, the CDR3 is TGCGCCAGCAGCCATGTTAACTCTGAAAAACTGTTTTTT. Translated, it gives CASSHVNSEKLFF.

The V call is TRBV12-3 or TRBV12-4, the J call TRBJ2-3; no reliable D call. The CDR3 spans 13 residues. Between the trimmed V and J ends, which lost 7 bases and 2 bases, there was a span of 10 bases. CDR3 sequence (DNA): TGTGCCAGCAAGAAACAGTCCACAGATACGCAGTATTTT. It encodes CASKKQSTDTQYF.